A selection of T cell receptor beta chains follows, all from one sample in a study of blood T cell repertoires in COVID-19. The table came from immunoSEQ multiplex PCR; TCRdb's copy has only in-frame clones and leaves some out. The data show about 430,000 clones, roughly 90% seen once. The material sequenced was PBMCs or T cells enriched from blood (not recorded which). The receptors stem from a woman aged 18 to 35 who had been exposed to COVID-19. The CDR3 runs from the conserved cysteine through the conserved F or W. The D gene is left open where the match is weak. Clone size is shown for a subset of rows, as once, few, many or a class of expanded clone.

j_call clone_size v_call d_call cdr3_nt cdr3_aa
TRBJ1-2 NA TRBV14 NA TGTGCCAGCAGGTCCCCGGGATATGGCTACACCTTC CASRSPGYGYTF
TRBJ2-1 NA TRBV24-1 TRBD2 TGTGCCACCAGTGATTTTAGAGCGGGAGGCAATCAGCAGTTCTTC CATSDFRAGGNQQFF
TRBJ2-3 NA TRBV5-8 TRBD2 TGTGCCAGCAGCTTGCGGCGCGGGAGGGCCCGGGATACGCAGTATTTT CASSLRRGRARDTQYF
TRBJ1-1 NA TRBV7-9 NA TGTGCCAGCAACCAAAATACAGGGAACACTGAAGCTTTCTTT CASNQNTGNTEAFF
TRBJ1-6 NA TRBV5-5 TRBD1 TGTGCCAGCAGCTCGAATGGACAGGGGATTTTCTCACCCCTCCACTTT CASSSNGQGIFSPLHF
TRBJ1-1 NA TRBV5-1 TRBD1 TGCGCCAGCAGCGTGGGACAGGGGTACACTGAAGCTTTCTTT CASSVGQGYTEAFF
TRBJ2-2 NA TRBV11-2 NA TGTGCCAGCAGCTTAGATAGGAGACGTTCGGACGGGGAGCTGTTTTTT CASSLDRRRSDGELFF
TRBJ2-2 NA TRBV2 TRBD2 TGTGCCAGCAGTGACGGACTAGCGATATTAGGGGAGCTGTTTTTT CASSDGLAILGELFF
TRBJ2-3 NA TRBV5-1 TRBD2 TGCGCCAGCGGGCGGACTAGTGGTGGCACAGATACGCAGTATTTT CASGRTSGGTDTQYF
TRBJ1-2 NA TRBV5-4 NA TGTGCCAGCAGGGATCGGGAAGTCTGGGACTATGGCTACACCTTC CASRDREVWDYGYTF
TRBJ1-5 NA TRBV27 NA TGTGCCAGCAGTTTATTCAGGGGCAATCAGCCCCAGCATTTT CASSLFRGNQPQHF
TRBJ2-2 NA TRBV5-5 NA TGTGCCAGCAGCTTAACGGACCTGGGACTCAACACCGGGGAGCTGTTTTTT CASSLTDLGLNTGELFF
TRBJ2-3 NA TRBV5-1 TRBD2 TGCGCCAGCAGCTTGGCTAGCGGGGCTACAGATACGCAGTATTTT CASSLASGATDTQYF
TRBJ1-2 NA TRBV28 TRBD1 TGTGCCAGCAGAAGGGGGGGACAGGTTCTCTATGGCTACACCTTC CASRRGGQVLYGYTF
TRBJ1-5 NA TRBV28 TRBD1 TGTGCCAGCAGTTTATCCCCAGGGGGCCCGCAATGGCCCCAGCATTTT CASSLSPGGPQWPQHF
TRBJ2-2 few TRBV12-2 NA TGTGCAAGTCGCCCGCCCTGCGGGCCCGGGGAGCTGTTTTTT CASRPPCGPGELFF
TRBJ2-7 NA TRBV28 TRBD1 TGTGCCAGCAGTTTATGGGACAGGGGTGCGCAGTACTTC CASSLWDRGAQYF
TRBJ2-6 NA TRBV28 NA TGTGCCAGCAGACAGAGTGCTGGGGCCAACGTCCTGACTTTC CASRQSAGANVLTF
TRBJ2-7 NA TRBV6-4 TRBD1 TGTGCCAGCAGTGAATGGTCAGGGGGCCCCTACGAGCAGTACTTC CASSEWSGGPYEQYF
TRBJ1-2 NA TRBV7-2 TRBD1 TGTGCCACCGTCCTGACAGGGGACTATGGCTACACCTTC CATVLTGDYGYTF
TRBJ2-7 NA TRBV3-1/TRBV3-2 NA TGTGCCAGCAGCCACCCGGCGACACTTTCTCCCTACGAGCAGTACTTC CASSHPATLSPYEQYF
TRBJ2-7 NA TRBV2 TRBD2 TGTGCCAGCCGGGAGGAGACCTACGAGCAGTACTTC CASREETYEQYF
TRBJ1-1 NA TRBV24-1 NA TGTGCCACCAGTGATTCCGGGGACACTGAAGCTTTCTTT CATSDSGDTEAFF
TRBJ2-1 NA TRBV14 NA TGTGCCAGCAGCCTCCACCTTAATAGGAGGAATGAGCAGTTCTTC CASSLHLNRRNEQFF
TRBJ2-2 NA TRBV27 NA TGTGCCAGCAGTTTATCCCAGAACACCGGGGAGCTGTTTTTT CASSLSQNTGELFF
TRBJ2-7 NA TRBV19 TRBD2 TGTGCCAGTACCGAGACTAGCGGCAGATCTTTCTACGAGCAGTACTTC CASTETSGRSFYEQYF
TRBJ2-1 NA TRBV28 TRBD2 TGTGCCAGCAAACTAGCGGCCCTCTACAATGAGCAGTTCTTC CASKLAALYNEQFF
TRBJ2-2 NA TRBV28 NA TGTGCCAGCAGTTCAGGACTCGGGAACACCGGGGAGCTGTTTTTT CASSSGLGNTGELFF
TRBJ2-5 NA TRBV11-1 TRBD1 TGTGCCAGCAGCCCGGACAGGGGGGTATCCGAAGAGACCCAGTACTTC CASSPDRGVSEETQYF
TRBJ2-7 NA TRBV10-3 TRBD1 TGTGCCATCAGTGAGCTGGGACAGGGCAACGAGCAGTACTTC CAISELGQGNEQYF